The T cell receptor (beta chain) under discussion was sequenced for a study of cytomegalovirus exposure and HLA in healthy donors. Study observations and caveats: Among TCR beta chains of equal frequency, HLA-associated ones were more clonally expanded in a later analysis. TCR association rates varied by HLA locus in a later analysis, with DRB1 highest and HLA-C lowest. Another analysis was done later, and it associated around 17,000 TCR beta sequences with HLA alleles at 0.05 false discovery rate. Productive status was seen about 87% or about 30% of the time for most TCR beta V segments in an earlier analysis.

The length of the CDR3 is 13 residues. CDR1 and CDR2 from the germline V gene are SQVTM and ANQGSEA. V shed 3 bases and J 7 bases; nucleotides not matched to a gene: 8. Researchers ran the PCR with 60 Vbeta and 13 Jbeta primers. Data came from immunoSEQ multiplex PCR; TCRdb stores just in-frame clones and leaves some out. This sample has around 150,000 clones, with about 80% found just once. About this clone itself: No antigen is known for it.

The chain has TRBV29-1 and TRBJ2-7, with TRBD1 identical over 8 bases. This TCR derives from a man aged 35 to 55 in good health and CMV-seropositive. The sequenced sample was PBMCs. CDR3 nucleotides: TGCAGCGTTGAGGGACAGGTCACCGGGGAGCAGTACTTC. This gives the protein CSVEGQVTGEQYF.